This T cell receptor (beta chain) was sequenced in a study of identical twins. Study results and limitations: Out-of-frame TCR alpha sharing observed in monozygotic twins exceeded model estimates. Researchers reported weaker excess twin sharing in beta out-of-frame sequences.

Template switching added a universal primer site; cDNA carried unique molecular identifiers. TCRdb recomputed calls from the 5' RACE reads with MiXCR, one row per CDR3 protein. The sample holds hundreds of thousands of distinct CDR3 sequences, approximately 9% seen once. The germline V and J ends were trimmed by 5 bases and 6 bases, with 11 bases remaining between them. Looked up from germline, CDR1 is MRHNA and CDR2 is SNTAGT. The CDR3 has 13 residues. This clonotype has a handful of counts. The antigen is not known. With no exceptions, donors were healthy Caucasians. This receptor was obtained from a woman aged 18-35 years in good health. The chain recombines TRBV6-4 with TRBJ2-1; either TRBD1 or TRBD2 may fit D (6 bases each). The specimen sequenced was memory (CD45RO+) T cells sorted from blood. The CDR3 region is CASSLEGGNEQFF. The CDR3 DNA sequence: TGTGCCAGCAGTCTAGAGGGGGGCAATGAGCAGTTCTTC.